This is a list of T cell receptor beta chains from one sample in a study of T cell repertoires in cytomegalovirus infection. MiXCR, run by TCRdb on the reads, gives a single entry per CDR3 protein. The repertoire has some 560,000 distinct CDR3 sequences, approximately 40% of them found once; the top ten carry 48%. Their antigen targets remain unknown. The sample in question was cultured PBMCs, obtained from culture after CMV antigen stimulation. These receptors were collected from a human donor in good health (CMV status not recorded). Some clones in this sample may be carry-over from other donors' samples. Both conserved end residues are part of each CDR3. The order of the fields is J gene, D gene, V gene, clone size, CDR3 protein, CDR3 DNA. A D gene is named only where the DNA matches it firmly. Only part of the rows carry a size: once, few, many, or a class if the clone is expanded.

TRBJ2-5	NA	TRBV7-9	NA	CASSLWTGMQETQYF	TGTGCCAGCAGCTTATGGACGGGGATGCAAGAGACCCAGTACTTC
TRBJ2-2	NA	TRBV7-8	many	CASSLGQMNTGELFF	TGTGCCAGCAGCCTTGGACAGATGAACACCGGGGAGCTGTTTTTT
TRBJ2-5	NA	TRBV12-3/TRBV12-4	NA	CASSFLDQETQYF	TGTGCCAGCAGTTTTCTAGACCAAGAGACCCAGTACTTC
TRBJ1-2	NA	TRBV2	NA	CASSVEGLHGYTF	TGTGCCAGCAGTGTAGAGGGGCTCCATGGCTACACCTTC
TRBJ1-4	TRBD1	TRBV2	NA	CASGGTELFF	TGTGCCAGCGGGGGGACAGAACTGTTTTTT
TRBJ2-1	NA	TRBV4-3	NA	CASSQDGLGGEQFF	TGCGCCAGCAGCCAAGATGGGTTGGGCGGTGAGCAGTTCTTC
TRBJ2-1	NA	TRBV27	NA	CASSLNRDLNEQFF	TGTGCCAGCAGTTTGAACAGGGATCTCAATGAGCAGTTCTTC
TRBJ2-1	TRBD2	TRBV7-2	NA	CASSQGPLLAGGYNEQFF	TGTGCCAGCAGCCAGGGGCCTTTACTAGCGGGAGGGTACAATGAGCAGTTCTTC
TRBJ2-1	TRBD2	TRBV14	NA	CASSELAGSYNEQFF	TGTGCCAGCAGCGAACTAGCGGGGTCATACAATGAGCAGTTCTTC
TRBJ2-5	TRBD1	TRBV7-8	NA	CASSLGAQGAPRETQYF	TGTGCCAGCAGCTTAGGTGCACAGGGGGCTCCCCGGGAGACCCAGTACTTC
TRBJ2-1	NA	TRBV7-2	few	CASSLWRTKSGEQFF	TGTGCCAGCAGCTTATGGCGGACTAAGAGCGGTGAGCAGTTCTTC
TRBJ1-1	NA	TRBV7-8	few	CASSLARGDKSSTFF	TGTGCCAGCAGCTTAGCGAGGGGGGACAAGAGTTCCACTTTCTTT
TRBJ2-2	TRBD2	TRBV7-2	few	CASSFELAGGPWTGELFF	TGTGCCAGCAGCTTTGAACTAGCGGGGGGGCCGTGGACCGGGGAGCTGTTTTTT
TRBJ2-5	NA	TRBV5-6	NA	CASSKTGTPGTQYF	TGTGCCAGCAGCAAAACCGGGACCCCGGGGACCCAGTACTTC
TRBJ2-1	TRBD2	TRBV6-2/TRBV6-3	NA	CASSSPGGRSSYNEQFF	TGTGCCAGCAGTTCACCCGGCGGGAGGTCCTCCTACAATGAGCAGTTCTTC
TRBJ2-7	NA	TRBV11-2	once	CASSLAYQGRYEQYF	TGTGCCAGCAGCTTAGCCTATCAGGGCCGCTACGAGCAGTACTTC
TRBJ1-1	NA	TRBV7-2	many	CASSLGRIMNTEAFF	TGTGCCAGCAGCTTGGGGCGAATCATGAACACTGAAGCTTTCTTT
TRBJ2-5	TRBD2	TRBV5-1	NA	CASSLRSSGSQETQYF	TGCGCCAGCAGCTTGAGGTCTAGCGGTAGTCAAGAGACCCAGTACTTC